The 18 T cell receptor beta chains below were found in one sample sequenced in a study of cytomegalovirus exposure and HLA in healthy donors (dated 2017 in TCRdb). Library preparation used the immunoSEQ multiplex PCR assay. For the multiplex PCR, a mixture combining 60 forward primers for TCR Vbeta segments and 13 reverse primers for TCR Jbeta segments was used. Here the immuneACCESS table is served through TCRdb, limited to in-frame sequences with V and J called. Missing clones are a known gap in these copies; in checked studies unresolved V genes cover under half, and the rest lacks a known reason. Within this sample are 120,000 or so clones, with about 10% of them counted one time only. Roughly 4.6% of the sample is taken by the ten largest. Material for sequencing was PBMCs. The receptors shown here come from a woman aged 18-29 years in good health and CMV-seropositive.

V usage is TRBV14 and J usage is TRBJ2-7, with a tentative D call TRBD1 (6 bases). The germline V gene encodes CDR1 SGHDN and CDR2 FVKESK. Trimming removed 4 bases from V and 1 base from J, with 17 bases in between. This CDR3 has 16 residues. CDR3 coding DNA: TGTGCCAGCAGCCTTCAAAAATCAGGGGAATCCTACGAGCAGTACTTC. It yields the protein CASSLQKSGESYEQYF. The full variable domain, with the rest looked up from reference TRBV14 and TRBJ2-7, is EAGVTQFPSHSVIEKGQTVTLRCDPISGHDNLYWYRRVMGKEIKFLLHFVKESKQDESGMPNNRFLAERTGGTYSTLKVQPAELEDSGVYFCASSLQKSGESYEQYFGPGTRLTVT.

This clone has just a few counts. This rearrangement joins TRBV12-1 to TRBJ2-3; the D call of TRBD2 is as the table states it, not checked on the DNA. TRBV12-1 is classified as a pseudogene. The CDR3 length is 17 residues. CDR3 in amino acids: CASTLEYGSGKVELQYF. The CDR3 region has the DNA TGTGCCAGCACCCTGGAGTATGGTAGCGGGAAGGTTGAGTTGCAGTATTTT.

This clone was seen a few times. V usage is TRBV7-2 and J usage is TRBJ2-3, with a possible D match to TRBD1 (5 bases). From germline, CDR1 is SGHTA and CDR2 FQGNSA. The V and J ends lost 4 bases and 4 bases respectively, with 18 bases between them. This CDR3 comprises 16 residues. CDR3 sequence (DNA): TGTGCCAGCAGCTCCCGGCTTGGGGCTGGGGCAGATACGCAGTATTTT. Amino acid sequence: CASSSRLGAGADTQYF. The variable domain in full, with the rest retrieved from reference TRBV7-2 and TRBJ2-3, is GAGVSQSPSNKVTEKGKDVELRCDPISGHTALYWYRQSLGQGLEFLIYFQGNSAPDKSGLPSDRFSAERTGGSVSTLTIQRTQQEDSAVYLCASSSRLGAGADTQYFGPGTRLTVL.

The chain has TRBV7-9 and TRBJ2-1; D perhaps matches TRBD2 (5 bases). V gave up 6 bases and J gave up 5 bases, with 17 bases separating them. Per the germline V gene, CDR1 is SEHNR and CDR2 is FQNEAQ (reference sequence). The length of the CDR3 is 15 residues. CDR3 coding DNA: TGTGCCAGCAGTACATCCGGGATCACGAACAATGAGCAGTTCTTC. Translated: CASSTSGITNNEQFF.

The gene calls are TRBV15 and TRBJ1-1, with TRBD1 matching 8 bases. The J segment lost 5 bases and the V segment lost 1 base, leaving 9 bases of the junction unmatched. Germline lookup yields CDR1 LNHNV and CDR2 YYDKDF (reference sequence). The CDR3 consists of 16 residues. The CDR3, as DNA: TGTGCCACCAGCAGAGGGGGGCAGGGGGCGCGTACTGAAGCTTTCTTT. This translates into CATSRGGQGARTEAFF. The full variable domain, completed using reference TRBV15 and TRBJ1-1, is DAMVIQNPRYQVTQFGKPVTLSCSQTLNHNVMYWYQQKSSQAPKLLFHYYDKDFNNEADTPDNFQSRRPNTSFCFLDIRSPGLGDTAMYLCATSRGGQGARTEAFFGQGTRLTVV.

This clone turned up a few times. V gene TRBV10-3 combines with J gene TRBJ2-3; the match to TRBD2 covers 8 bases. Looked up from germline, CDR1 is ENHRY and CDR2 is SYGVKD. J lost 0 bases, V lost 8 bases, and 10 bases had no gene match. The CDR3 is 16 amino acids. DNA of the CDR3: TGTGCCATCGGGAGGTTTAGCGGGACGAGCACAGATACGCAGTATTTT. Its protein product is CAIGRFSGTSTDTQYF.

This clone has a handful of counts. V is TRBV27 and J is TRBJ2-7, with 9 bases that match TRBD2. The V and J ends lost 5 bases and 2 bases, in that order; junction bases with no gene match: 13. The CDR3 extends over 17 amino acids. Germline CDR1 MNHEY, CDR2 SMNVEV (reference sequence). The CDR3 region is CASSHRYGREGPYEQYF. For the CDR3, the DNA is TGTGCCAGCAGTCATAGATACGGGCGGGAGGGCCCCTACGAGCAGTACTTC.

The chain combines TRBV30 with TRBJ2-3; a weak D match, TRBD2 (6 bases). This CDR3 is 16 amino acids long. Germline CDR1 and CDR2: GTSNPN and SVGIG (reference sequence). Trimming stripped 0 bases from V and 2 bases from J, with 15 bases between. CDR3 sequence (DNA): TGTGCCTGGAGTGTACCTTTTCAGGGACTCACAGATACGCAGTATTTT. Encoded protein: CAWSVPFQGLTDTQYF.

Turning to this clone: Since the CDR3 does not end with the conserved phenylalanine or tryptophan, this likely comes from a read error. The J gene is TRBJ1-1, the V gene TRBV14; D call uncertain. This CDR3 has 11 amino acids. V lost 1 base and J lost 8, with 5 bases in between. Germline V gene data show CDR1 as SGHDN and CDR2 as FVKESK. DNA for the CDR3: TGTGCCAGCAGCCAAGTGGGAGAAGCTTTCGTT. Translating it yields CASSQVGEAFV.

Worth noting for this clone: One end of the junction does not line up with germline, which may come from a read error. The sample holds other DNA sequences that translate to the same CDR3. This chain joins TRBV2 and TRBJ1-2; perhaps TRBD1 as D (5 bases). Germline CDR1 is SNHLY and CDR2 is FYNNEI. This CDR3 region has 14 residues. For the CDR3, the DNA is TGTGCCAGCAGCGAAGCGCTTCGGGGGGTCGGGGCGAAGTTC. Translated: CASSEALRGVGAKF. Filled out from reference TRBV2 and TRBJ1-2, the complete variable domain reads EPEVTQTPSHQVTQMGQEVILRCVPISNHLYFYWYRQILGQKVEFLVSFYNNEISEKSEIFDDQFSVERPDGSNFTLKIRSTKLEDSAMYFCASSEALRGVGAKFGSGTRLTVV.

The chain links TRBV10-3 to TRBJ1-2; a weak D match, TRBD1 (6 bases). V lost 5 bases, J lost 0 bases, and 13 bases lay in between. The germline V gene encodes CDR1 ENHRY and CDR2 SYGVKD. The CDR3 has 15 residues. In DNA form, the CDR3 reads TGTGCCATCAGTATAACAGGGTTTTCTAACTATGGCTACACCTTC. Its translation is CAISITGFSNYGYTF.

CDR3 DNA sequence: TGTGCCAGCAGTTACTCGTCGTATCAGGGGTTGGGGGGCTACACCTTC. This encodes CASSYSSYQGLGGYTF. The chain employs TRBV6-5 and TRBJ1-2; a weak D match, TRBD1 (6 bases). The CDR3 totals 16 residues. V lost 0 bases to trimming and J lost 8 bases, with 19 bases between them. Germline V gives CDR1 MNHEY, CDR2 SVGAGI.

This sequence joins TRBV19 and TRBJ1-6; D remains unclear. V shed 7 bases and J shed 5 bases, with 9 bases lying between them. There are 13 residues in the CDR3. The V gene's germline CDR1 is LNHDA and CDR2 SQIVND (reference sequence). The CDR3 DNA follows: TGTGCCAGTAAAAGGAGGGATAATTCACCCCTCCACTTT. Amino acids: CASKRRDNSPLHF.

This clone was detected a few times. V gene TRBV7-3 combines with J gene TRBJ2-3; the match to TRBD2 covers 14 bases. CDR1 and CDR2 from the germline V gene are SGHTA and FQGTGA. With V trimmed by 2 bases and J by 4 bases, 5 bases remained unmatched. This CDR3 has 17 amino acids. The CDR3 nucleotides read TGTGCCAGCAGCTTAGGGACTAGCGGGAGAGTCGCAGATACGCAGTATTTT. This gives the protein CASSLGTSGRVADTQYF.

This clone was observed a few times. This rearrangement joins TRBV19 to TRBJ2-7; a weak D match, TRBD2 (6 bases). Trimming removed 8 bases from V and 0 bases from J, with 11 bases in between. The CDR3 length is 13 residues. Germline CDR1 is LNHDA and CDR2 is SQIVND (reference sequence). DNA for the CDR3: TGTGCCAGTTCCCGGGACTTCTCCTACGAGCAGTACTTC. Amino acids: CASSRDFSYEQYF.

Only a few counts were recorded for this clone. The chain joins TRBV6-5 to TRBJ2-1, with 7 bases identical to TRBD1. The V segment lost 7 bases and the J segment 8 bases; nucleotides outside the gene matches: 5. Germline V gives CDR1 MNHEY, CDR2 SVGAGI. CDR3 length: 12 amino acids. Here the CDR3 DNA reads TGTGCCAGCAATGACAGGGTCTATGAGCAGTTCTTC. Translation gives CASNDRVYEQFF.

The chain carries TRBV5-1 and TRBJ1-1, with D possibly TRBD1 on 6 matching bases. Germline V gene sequence: CDR1 SGHRS, CDR2 YFSETQ. The CDR3 covers 15 residues. V lost 0 bases to trimming and J lost 5 bases, with 14 bases between them. The CDR3 here is CASSLEAGVKTEAFF. In nucleotides, the CDR3 is TGCGCCAGCAGCTTGGAGGCAGGGGTTAAAACTGAAGCTTTCTTT.

This clone appeared many times. The chain uses TRBV6-1 and TRBJ1-4; D might be TRBD1 (5 bases). Germline loops: CDR1 MNHNS, CDR2 SASEGT. The CDR3 totals 13 residues. Trimming left V 4 bases short and J 7 bases short, with 10 bases between. The CDR3 reads CASSAREVEKLFF. As DNA, the CDR3 is TGTGCCAGCAGTGCCAGGGAGGTTGAAAAACTGTTTTTT.